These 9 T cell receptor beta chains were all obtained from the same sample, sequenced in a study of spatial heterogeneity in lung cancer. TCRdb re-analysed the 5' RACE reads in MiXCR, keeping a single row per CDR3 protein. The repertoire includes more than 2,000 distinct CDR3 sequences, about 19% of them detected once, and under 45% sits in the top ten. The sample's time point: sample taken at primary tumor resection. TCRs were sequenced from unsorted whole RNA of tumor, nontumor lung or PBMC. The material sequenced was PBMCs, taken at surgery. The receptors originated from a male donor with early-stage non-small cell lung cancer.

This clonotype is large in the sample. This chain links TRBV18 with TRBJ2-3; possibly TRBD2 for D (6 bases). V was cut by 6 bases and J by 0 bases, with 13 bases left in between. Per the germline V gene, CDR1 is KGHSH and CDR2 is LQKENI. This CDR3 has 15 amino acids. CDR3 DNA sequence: TGTGCCAGCTCTGGGGACTCGGCTAGCACAGATACGCAGTATTTT. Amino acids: CASSGDSASTDTQYF. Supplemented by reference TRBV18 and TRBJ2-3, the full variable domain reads NAGVMQNPRHLVRRRGQEARLRCSPMKGHSHVYWYRQLPEEGLKFMVYLQKENIIDESGMPKERFSAEFPKEGPSILRIQQVVRGDSAAYFCASSGDSASTDTQYFGPGTRLTVL.

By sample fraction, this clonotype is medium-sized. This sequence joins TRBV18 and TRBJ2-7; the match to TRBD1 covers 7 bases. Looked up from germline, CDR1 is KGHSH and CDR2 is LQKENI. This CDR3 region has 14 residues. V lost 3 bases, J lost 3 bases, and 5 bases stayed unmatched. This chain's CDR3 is CASSPVGGRYEQYF. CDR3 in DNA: TGTGCCAGCTCACCCGTAGGGGGCCGCTACGAGCAGTACTTC.

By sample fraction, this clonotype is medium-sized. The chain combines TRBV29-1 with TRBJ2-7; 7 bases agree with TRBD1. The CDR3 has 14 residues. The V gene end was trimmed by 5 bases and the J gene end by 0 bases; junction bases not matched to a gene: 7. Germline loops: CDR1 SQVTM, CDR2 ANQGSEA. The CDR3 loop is CSVRTTGNSYEQYF. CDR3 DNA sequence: TGCAGCGTTCGCACGACAGGGAACTCCTACGAGCAGTACTTC.

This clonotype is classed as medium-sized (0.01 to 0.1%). The CDR3 protein is CASSLQGYTGELFF. The CDR3 DNA is TGTGCCAGCAGCTTACAGGGTTACACCGGGGAGCTGTTTTTT. V usage is TRBV7-8 and J usage is TRBJ2-2, with D maybe TRBD1 (5 bases). Germline V gene data show CDR1 as SGHVS and CDR2 as FQNEAQ. The germline V and J ends were trimmed by 2 bases and 3 bases, with 7 bases remaining between them. CDR3 size: 14 residues.

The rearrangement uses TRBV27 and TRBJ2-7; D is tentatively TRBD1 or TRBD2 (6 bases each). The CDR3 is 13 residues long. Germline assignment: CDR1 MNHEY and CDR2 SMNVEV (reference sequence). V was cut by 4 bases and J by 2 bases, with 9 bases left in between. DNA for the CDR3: TGTGCCAGCAGTTCCCGGGGGCCCTACGAGCAGTACTTC. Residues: CASSSRGPYEQYF.

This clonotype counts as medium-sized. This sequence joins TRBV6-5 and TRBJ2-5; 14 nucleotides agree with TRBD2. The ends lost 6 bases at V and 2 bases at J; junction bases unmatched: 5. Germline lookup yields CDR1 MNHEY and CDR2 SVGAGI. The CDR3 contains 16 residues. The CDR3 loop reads CASRTSGGGEQETQYF. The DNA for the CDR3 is TGTGCCAGCAGGACTAGCGGGGGGGGCGAACAAGAGACCCAGTACTTC.

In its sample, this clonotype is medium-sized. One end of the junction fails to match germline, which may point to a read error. The CDR3 DNA is TGTGCCAGCTCACAGGGGACGTCCTTCAATGAGCAGTTCTTC. It is translated as CASSQGTSFNEQFF. The rearrangement uses TRBV7-9 and TRBJ2-1; TRBD1 matches at 7 bases. Per the germline V gene, CDR1 is SEHNR and CDR2 is FQNEAQ (reference sequence). This CDR3 has 14 residues.

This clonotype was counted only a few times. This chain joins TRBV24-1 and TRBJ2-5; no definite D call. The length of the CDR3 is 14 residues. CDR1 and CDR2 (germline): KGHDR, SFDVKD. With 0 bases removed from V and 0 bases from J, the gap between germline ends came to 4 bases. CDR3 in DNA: TGTGCCACCAGTGATTTGGATAACCAAGAGACCCAGTACTTC. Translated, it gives CATSDLDNQETQYF.

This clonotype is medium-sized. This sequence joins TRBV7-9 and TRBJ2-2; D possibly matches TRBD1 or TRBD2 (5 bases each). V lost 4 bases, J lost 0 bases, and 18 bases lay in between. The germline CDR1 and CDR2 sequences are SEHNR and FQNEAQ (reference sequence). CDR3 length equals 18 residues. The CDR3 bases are TGTGCCAGCAGCTCCTCCTATGGGACGGACTCGAACACCGGGGAGCTGTTTTTT. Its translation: CASSSSYGTDSNTGELFF.